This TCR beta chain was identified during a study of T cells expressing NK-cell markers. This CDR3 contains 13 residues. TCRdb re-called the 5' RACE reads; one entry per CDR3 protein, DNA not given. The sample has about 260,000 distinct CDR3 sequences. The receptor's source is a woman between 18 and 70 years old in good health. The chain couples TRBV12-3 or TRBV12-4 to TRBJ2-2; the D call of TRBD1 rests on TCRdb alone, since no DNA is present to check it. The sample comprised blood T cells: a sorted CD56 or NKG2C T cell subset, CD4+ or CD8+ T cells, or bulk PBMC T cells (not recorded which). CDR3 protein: CASSLGHTGELFF.